The rows below give T cell receptor beta chains drawn from one sample of a study of graft-versus-host responses after intestinal transplantation. Their antigen targets remain unknown. Using immunoSEQ multiplex PCR, the repertoire was profiled, and TCRdb retains in-frame clones only, with some absent. In the table there are around 90,000 clones, about 93% of which are singletons. Sequenced here: unstimulated CD8+ T cells sorted from spleen or lymph node cells, sampled before transplant. The receptors come from a human donor who was the organ donor for an intestinal transplant. Each CDR3 is given with its conserved first and last residue. The order of the fields is D gene, clone size, J gene, V gene, CDR3 protein, CDR3 DNA. The D gene is left open where the match is weak. For some rows the clone size is stated as once, few or many, or as a class when expanded; others skip it.

TRBD2,-,TRBJ2-7,TRBV30,CAWSRTRSPEQYF,TGTGCCTGGAGTCGGACTAGGAGCCCCGAGCAGTACTTC
-,-,TRBJ2-3,TRBV5-1,CASSLGGIPTDTQYF,TGCGCCAGCAGCTTGGGAGGGATACCCACAGATACGCAGTATTTT
-,-,TRBJ2-3,TRBV10-3,CAFSAGPVDTQYF,TGTGCCTTTTCAGCGGGTCCCGTGGATACGCAGTATTTT
-,-,TRBJ1-2,TRBV16,CASSREGAYGYTF,TGTGCCAGCAGCCGGGAAGGGGCCTATGGCTACACCTTC
TRBD1,-,TRBJ2-5,TRBV7-8,CASSLVYYEEDRPLQETQYF,TGTGCCAGCAGCTTAGTTTATTACGAAGAGGACAGGCCCTTACAAGAGACCCAGTACTTC
TRBD1,-,TRBJ1-1,TRBV5-8,CASNRGARGNTEAFF,TGTGCCAGCAACAGGGGAGCAAGGGGAAACACTGAAGCTTTCTTT
TRBD1,-,TRBJ1-2,TRBV18,CASSPYRRGQPNYGYTF,TGTGCCAGCTCACCATATCGGAGGGGACAGCCTAACTATGGCTACACCTTC
TRBD1,-,TRBJ2-7,TRBV7-9,CASTPTEPTGGIDEQYF,TGTGCCAGCACCCCTACTGAACCCACAGGGGGCATCGACGAGCAGTACTTC
TRBD2,once,TRBJ2-3,TRBV7-9,CASSYRISGRDTDTQYF,TGTGCCAGCAGCTATCGAATTAGCGGGAGGGACACAGATACGCAGTATTTT
TRBD1,-,TRBJ1-2,TRBV30,CASGQGAKGYGYTF,TGTGCCTCGGGACAGGGGGCTAAGGGCTATGGCTACACCTTC
-,-,TRBJ2-7,TRBV30,CAWTGVEGRPYEQYF,TGTGCCTGGACTGGGGTGGAGGGACGCCCTTACGAGCAGTACTTC
TRBD2,-,TRBJ2-5,TRBV2,CASSEVLGLAGGGETQYF,TGTGCCAGCAGTGAAGTTCTAGGACTAGCGGGAGGGGGGGAGACCCAGTACTTC
-,-,TRBJ2-3,TRBV25-1,CASSSGVTDTQYF,TGTGCCAGCAGTTCGGGTGTCACAGATACGCAGTATTTT
-,-,TRBJ2-3,TRBV4-1,CASSQKRGTDTQYF,TGCGCCAGCAGCCAAAAACGGGGGACAGATACGCAGTATTTT
-,-,TRBJ2-3,TRBV7-9,CASSLGRTGDTQYF,TGTGCCAGCAGCTTAGGACGGACGGGGGATACGCAGTATTTT
-,-,TRBJ2-6,TRBV11-2,CASSLVRLRASGANVLTF,TGTGCCAGCAGCTTAGTCCGACTACGGGCATCTGGGGCCAACGTCCTGACTTTC
TRBD2,-,TRBJ2-1,TRBV27,CASGLANHNEQFF,TGTGCCAGCGGACTAGCTAACCACAATGAGCAGTTCTTC
-,-,TRBJ2-2,TRBV9,CASSVTGNTGELFF,TGTGCCAGCAGCGTTACAGGAAACACCGGGGAGCTGTTTTTT
TRBD1,-,TRBJ2-2,TRBV19,CASRTGAGELFF,TGTGCCAGTAGGACAGGGGCCGGGGAGCTGTTTTTT
TRBD1,-,TRBJ2-1,TRBV4-1,CASSQEQGNEQFF,TGCGCCAGCAGCCAGGAACAGGGGAATGAGCAGTTCTTC
TRBD1,-,TRBJ2-2,TRBV2,CASRQGWTGELFF,TGTGCCAGCCGACAGGGGTGGACCGGGGAGCTGTTTTTT
TRBD1,-,TRBJ1-1,TRBV5-5,CASSLADRAEAFF,TGTGCCAGCAGCTTGGCTGACAGGGCCGAAGCTTTCTTT
-,-,TRBJ2-5,TRBV14,CASSGRRGRAVETQYF,TGTGCCAGCAGCGGAAGGAGGGGGCGCGCAGTGGAGACCCAGTACTTC
-,-,TRBJ2-7,TRBV4-3,CASSQEASVFSYEQYF,TGCGCCAGCAGCCAGGAAGCTAGCGTTTTCTCCTACGAGCAGTACTTC
-,-,TRBJ1-5,TRBV5-5,CASSLGPGDQPQHF,TGTGCCAGCAGCTTGGGCCCGGGGGACCAGCCCCAGCATTTT
TRBD1,-,TRBJ2-7,TRBV27,CASSWDSSYEQYF,TGTGCCAGCAGTTGGGACAGCTCCTACGAGCAGTACTTC
-,few,TRBJ1-1,TRBV4-1,CASSQAPLNTEAFF,TGCGCCAGCAGCCAAGCCCCTTTAAACACTGAAGCTTTCTTT
-,-,TRBJ1-1,TRBV11-2,CASSLDRGEAFF,TGTGCCAGCAGCTTAGATCGAGGTGAAGCTTTCTTT
-,-,TRBJ1-5,TRBV19,CASSPSRAQPQHF,TGTGCCAGTAGTCCCTCCAGGGCTCAGCCCCAGCATTTT
TRBD1,-,TRBJ1-1,TRBV15,CATSRGAGGVGNTEAFF,TGTGCCACCAGCAGAGGGGCAGGGGGCGTAGGGAACACTGAAGCTTTCTTT
TRBD1,-,TRBJ1-2,TRBV5-6,CASSLTGANYGYTF,TGTGCCAGCAGCTTAACAGGGGCCAACTATGGCTACACCTTC
TRBD1,-,TRBJ2-7,TRBV4-1,CASSRTETGDEQYF,TGCGCCAGCAGCAGGACCGAGACAGGGGACGAGCAGTACTTC
TRBD1,-,TRBJ2-7,TRBV11-2,CASSLVTGGELDEQYF,TGTGCCAGCAGCTTAGTGACAGGGGGCGAGTTGGACGAGCAGTACTTC
-,-,TRBJ1-3,TRBV6-4,CASSDSIAGNTIYF,TGTGCCAGCAGTGACTCTATAGCTGGAAACACCATATATTTT
-,-,TRBJ1-1,TRBV5-1,CASSLISAAEAFF,TGCGCCAGCAGCTTGATTTCAGCGGCTGAAGCTTTCTTT
-,-,TRBJ2-2,TRBV27,CASSHRLGGTGELFF,TGTGCCAGCAGTCACCGTCTCGGGGGAACCGGGGAGCTGTTTTTT
TRBD2,-,TRBJ2-3,TRBV28,CASSLGLAGGQVDTQYF,TGTGCCAGCAGTTTAGGGCTAGCGGGAGGGCAGGTCGATACGCAGTATTTT
TRBD1,-,TRBJ2-2,TRBV5-1,CASRLTGDHTGELFF,TGCGCCAGCAGGTTGACAGGGGACCACACCGGGGAGCTGTTTTTT
TRBD1,-,TRBJ1-4,TRBV9,CASSVEGAAGEKLFF,TGTGCCAGCAGCGTAGAGGGGGCGGCAGGTGAAAAACTGTTTTTT
-,few,TRBJ1-2,TRBV6-5,CASSPLAGANYGYTF,TGTGCCAGCAGTCCCCTCGCGGGGGCGAACTATGGCTACACCTTC
-,few,TRBJ2-7,TRBV5-4,CASSLSGEQYF,TGTGCCAGCAGCTTGTCGGGGGAGCAGTACTTC
-,-,TRBJ1-1,TRBV6-1,CASSEVGVF,TGTGCCAGCAGTGAGGTGGGCGTCTTT
-,-,TRBJ2-1,TRBV28,CASSPPTRVEQFF,TGTGCCAGCAGTCCCCCCACGCGTGTTGAGCAGTTCTTC
-,-,TRBJ2-7,TRBV7-9,CASSFGEVGLYEQYF,TGTGCCAGCAGCTTTGGTGAGGTCGGCCTGTACGAGCAGTACTTC
-,-,TRBJ2-5,TRBV15,CATRRTGSETQYF,TGTGCCACCAGAAGAACGGGTTCCGAGACCCAGTACTTC
-,-,TRBJ2-7,TRBV7-6,CASSLHRAYEQYF,TGTGCCAGCAGCTTACACAGGGCCTACGAGCAGTACTTC
-,-,TRBJ2-3,TRBV28,CASSRLITDTQYF,TGTGCCAGCAGTCGACTCATCACAGATACGCAGTATTTT
-,once,TRBJ1-2,TRBV19,CASSLRGGHYGYTF,TGTGCCAGTAGCCTACGGGGGGGGCACTATGGCTACACCTTC
-,-,TRBJ1-1,TRBV6-5,CASSFRVSAAAFF,TGTGCCAGCAGTTTCCGAGTTTCCGCGGCGGCTTTCTTT
TRBD2,-,TRBJ2-1,TRBV5-5,CASSPGRGSGRNEQFF,TGTGCCAGCAGCCCCGGGCGGGGTAGCGGGAGGAATGAGCAGTTCTTC
-,-,TRBJ1-2,TRBV29-1,CGGGTNYGYTF,TGCGGGGGGGGGACTAACTATGGCTACACCTTC